What follows describes a single T cell receptor beta chain. The antigen remains undetermined. The source of the sample is a study of identifying expanded T cells in peripheral blood. Study outcomes and limitations: Clone count variance between approximately 2-week samples rose with total template count.

Germline CDR1 is SGHTA and CDR2 is FQGTGA. CDR3 length: 15 amino acids. Germline trimming cut 2 bases from V and 3 bases from J; bases unmatched to any gene: 3. Method: immunoSEQ multiplex PCR; TCRdb's copy keeps in-frame clones and lacks some. The data show about 130,000 clones, with 75% to 90% seen just once and about 8% held by the top ten. No infections or other immune events were documented during collection. Sequencing used blood. The TCR sequence derives from a person between 18 and 69 years old in good health. This chain joins TRBV7-3 and TRBJ2-3, with TRBD2 identical over 9 bases. CDR3 bases: TGTGCCAGCAGCTTACCCGGACTAGCGACAGATACGCAGTATTTT. Translation gives CASSLPGLATDTQYF.